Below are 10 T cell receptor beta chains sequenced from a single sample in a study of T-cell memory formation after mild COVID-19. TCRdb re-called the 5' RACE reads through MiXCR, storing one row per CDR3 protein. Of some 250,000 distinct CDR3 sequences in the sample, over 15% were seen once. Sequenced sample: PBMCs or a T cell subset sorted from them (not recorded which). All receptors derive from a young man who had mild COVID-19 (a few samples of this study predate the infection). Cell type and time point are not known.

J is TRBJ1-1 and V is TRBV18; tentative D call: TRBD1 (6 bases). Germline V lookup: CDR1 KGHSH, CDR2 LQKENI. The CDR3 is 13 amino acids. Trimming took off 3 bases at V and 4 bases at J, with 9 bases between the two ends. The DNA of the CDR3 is TGTGCCAGCTCACCTAGGGGGTTCACTGAAGCTTTCTTT. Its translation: CASSPRGFTEAFF.

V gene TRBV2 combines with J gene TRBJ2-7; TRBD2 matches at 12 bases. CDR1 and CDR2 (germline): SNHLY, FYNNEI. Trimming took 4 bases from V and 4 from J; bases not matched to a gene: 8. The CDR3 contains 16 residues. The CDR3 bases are TGTGCCAGCAGTGGGGGTGGACTAGCGGGGATTTACGAGCAGTACTTC. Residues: CASSGGGLAGIYEQYF.

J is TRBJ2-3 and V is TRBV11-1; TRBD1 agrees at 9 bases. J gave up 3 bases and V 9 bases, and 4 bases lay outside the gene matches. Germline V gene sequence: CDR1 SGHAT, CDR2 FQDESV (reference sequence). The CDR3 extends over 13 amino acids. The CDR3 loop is CASNGQGTDTQYF. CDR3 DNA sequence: TGTGCCAGTAACGGACAGGGGACAGATACGCAGTATTTT.

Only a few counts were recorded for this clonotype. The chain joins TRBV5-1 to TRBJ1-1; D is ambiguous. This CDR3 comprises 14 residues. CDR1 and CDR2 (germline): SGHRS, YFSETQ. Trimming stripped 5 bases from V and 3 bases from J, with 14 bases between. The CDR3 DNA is TGCGCCAGCAGAGTCGTATTTGGGTACACTGAAGCTTTCTTT. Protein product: CASRVVFGYTEAFF.

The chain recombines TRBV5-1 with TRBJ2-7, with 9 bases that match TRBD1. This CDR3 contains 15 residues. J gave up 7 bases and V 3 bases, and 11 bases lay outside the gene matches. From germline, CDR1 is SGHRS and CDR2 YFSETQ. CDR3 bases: TGCGCCAGCAGCTCCGGGACAGGGCCCCACGGGGAGCAGTACGTC. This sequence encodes CASSSGTGPHGEQYV.

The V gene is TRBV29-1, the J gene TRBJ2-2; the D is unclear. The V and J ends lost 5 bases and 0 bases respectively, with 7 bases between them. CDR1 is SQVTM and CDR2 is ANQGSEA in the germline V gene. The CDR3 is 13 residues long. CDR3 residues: CSVPSPNTGELFF. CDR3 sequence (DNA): TGCAGCGTTCCCAGCCCGAACACCGGGGAGCTGTTTTTT.

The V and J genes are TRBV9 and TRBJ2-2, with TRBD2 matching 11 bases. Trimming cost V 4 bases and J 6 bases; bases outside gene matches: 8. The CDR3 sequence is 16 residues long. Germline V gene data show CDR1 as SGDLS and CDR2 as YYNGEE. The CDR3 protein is CASSPRLAGIPGELFF. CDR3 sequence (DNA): TGTGCCAGCAGCCCGCGACTAGCGGGGATCCCCGGGGAGCTGTTTTTT.

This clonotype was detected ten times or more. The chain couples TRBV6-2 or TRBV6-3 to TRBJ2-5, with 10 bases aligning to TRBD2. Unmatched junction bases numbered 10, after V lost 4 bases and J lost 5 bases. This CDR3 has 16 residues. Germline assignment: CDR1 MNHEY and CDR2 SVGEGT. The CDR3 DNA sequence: TGTGCCAGCAGTTTTGGACTAGCGGCGTACATGGAGACCCAGTACTTC. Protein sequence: CASSFGLAAYMETQYF.

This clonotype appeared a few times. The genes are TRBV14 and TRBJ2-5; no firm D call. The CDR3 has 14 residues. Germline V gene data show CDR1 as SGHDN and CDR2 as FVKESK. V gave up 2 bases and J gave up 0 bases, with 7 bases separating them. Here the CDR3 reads CASSQIRYQETQYF. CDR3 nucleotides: TGTGCCAGCAGCCAAATCCGGTACCAAGAGACCCAGTACTTC.

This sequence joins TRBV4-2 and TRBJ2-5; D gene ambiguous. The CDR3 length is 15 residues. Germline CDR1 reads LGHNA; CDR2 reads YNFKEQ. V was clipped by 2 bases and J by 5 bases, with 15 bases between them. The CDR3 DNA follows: TGTGCCAGCAGCCAAACCCCGGGCACTGGGGAGACCCAGTACTTC. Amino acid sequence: CASSQTPGTGETQYF.